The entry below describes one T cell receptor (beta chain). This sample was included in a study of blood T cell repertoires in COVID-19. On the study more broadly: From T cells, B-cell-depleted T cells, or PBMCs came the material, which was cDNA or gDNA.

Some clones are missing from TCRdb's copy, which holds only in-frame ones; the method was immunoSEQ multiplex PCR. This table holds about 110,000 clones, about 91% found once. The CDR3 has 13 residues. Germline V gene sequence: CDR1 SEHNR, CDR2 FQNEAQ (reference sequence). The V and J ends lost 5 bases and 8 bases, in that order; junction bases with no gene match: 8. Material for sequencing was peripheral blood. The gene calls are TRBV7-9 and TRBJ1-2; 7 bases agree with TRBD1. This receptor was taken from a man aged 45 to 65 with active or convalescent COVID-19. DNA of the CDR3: TGTGCCAGCAGCACCACAGGGGATAAAGGCTACACCTTC. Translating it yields CASSTTGDKGYTF.